The 10 T cell receptor beta chains below were found in one sample sequenced in a study of technical replicates of blood from a handful of donors. The assay was immunoSEQ multiplex PCR, and TCRdb's table has in-frame clones only and misses some. The sample lists 80,000 or so clones, 98% occurring once. Sequencing used T cells isolated from PBMCs. The receptors shown here come from a human donor in good health.

The chain links TRBV4-1 to TRBJ1-1, with TRBD1 as a possible D gene (5 bases). Germline loops: CDR1 MGHRA, CDR2 YSYEKL. The CDR3 has 16 amino acids. V dropped 6 bases and J dropped 5 bases, with 22 bases sitting between them. CDR3 bases: TGCGCCAGCAGAACACCCACAGGTTATCCAGGAACTGAAGCTTTCTTT. Amino acid sequence: CASRTPTGYPGTEAFF.

The genes are TRBV5-3 and TRBJ2-5; TRBD2 might be the D (6 bases). TRBV5-3 carries the ORF label, with uncertain function. This CDR3 region has 16 residues. V was trimmed by 2 bases and J by 3 bases, leaving 17 bases between them. CDR3 loop: CARSFRAGRREETQYF. In nucleotides, the CDR3 is TGTGCCAGAAGCTTTCGAGCGGGCCGGCGGGAAGAGACCCAGTACTTC.

The chain recombines TRBV29-1 with TRBJ2-3; a weak D match, TRBD2 (5 bases). Germline V gives CDR1 SQVTM, CDR2 ANQGSEA. This CDR3 has 13 amino acids. The V and J ends lost 4 bases and 1 base respectively, with 9 bases between them. The CDR3, as DNA: TGCAGCGTTGTGAGCGGCCGCACAGATACGCAGTATTTT. The encoded protein is CSVVSGRTDTQYF.

The chain is built from TRBV21-1 and TRBJ2-1; the table's D call, TRBD1, has no DNA check behind it. TRBV21-1 is a pseudogene segment. The CDR3 length is 16 residues. The CDR3 bases are TGTGCCAGCAGGATGCTGGGGCATCGACAACACAATGAGCAGTTCTTC. This translates into CASRMLGHRQHNEQFF.

The rearrangement uses TRBV6-1 and TRBJ2-3; D remains ambiguous. V shed 3 bases and J shed 0 bases, with 10 bases lying between them. CDR1 is MNHNS, CDR2 SASEGT, per germline. There are 15 residues in the CDR3. The CDR3 spells CASSDPPVSTDTQYF. In nucleotides, the CDR3 is TGTGCCAGCAGTGATCCCCCAGTGAGCACAGATACGCAGTATTTT.

The chain links TRBV14 to TRBJ1-6; 8 bases map to TRBD1. The CDR3 is 21 amino acids. V shed 0 bases, J shed 5 bases, and the junction held 18 bases outside the gene matches. Looked up from germline, CDR1 is SGHDN and CDR2 is FVKESK. The CDR3 nucleotides read TGTGCCAGCAGCCAAGAAAGCCTTTCGGGGGCAGGGGGCGCCCATAATTCACCCCTCCACTTT. Its translation is CASSQESLSGAGGAHNSPLHF.

Here the CDR3 reads CASSVVAGNTEAFF. The CDR3 bases are TGTGCCAGCAGCGTAGTTGCGGGTAACACTGAAGCTTTCTTT. This chain links TRBV9 with TRBJ1-1; D is ambiguous. The CDR3 extends over 14 amino acids. V lost 0 bases and J 2 bases, leaving 8 bases between the germline ends. The germline gives CDR1 SGDLS, CDR2 YYNGEE.

The chain employs TRBV6-4 and TRBJ2-3, with 8 positions matching TRBD2. Trimming at V came to 3 bases and at J to 4 bases, leaving 6 bases not matched to a gene. The CDR3 loop spans 15 amino acids. Germline CDR1 MRHNA, CDR2 SNTAGT. The CDR3 nucleotides are TGTGCCAGCAGTGAGCGAGCGGGAGCCGCAGATACGCAGTATTTT. Translated, it gives CASSERAGAADTQYF.

The CDR3 DNA is TGCGCCAGCAGCTTCCCCACAGGGGGGAACACTGAAGCTTTCTTT. Translating it yields CASSFPTGGNTEAFF. V and J are TRBV5-1 and TRBJ1-1; 8 nucleotides agree with TRBD1. This CDR3 contains 15 residues. The junction had 4 bases not matched to a gene; V was cut back by 2 bases and J by 1 base. CDR1 and CDR2 (germline): SGHRS, YFSETQ.

This chain uses TRBV18 with TRBJ2-3; D remains ambiguous. V lost 0 bases, J lost 6 bases, and 7 bases lay in between. This CDR3 spans 13 amino acids. Germline V gene lookup returns CDR1 KGHSH and CDR2 LQKENI. The CDR3 bases are TGTGCCAGCTCACCACCTGTACGGGATACGCAGTATTTT. Encoded protein: CASSPPVRDTQYF.